Each of the 3 T cell receptor beta chains below was sequenced from the same sample in a study of blood T cells in healthy people across ages. Primers used in a second PCR of about 6 to 11 cycles were a sample-barcoded 5' primer and a J-beta primer mix. TCRdb passed the 5' RACE reads through MiXCR, listing each CDR3 protein once. The sample comprises about 1,500,000 distinct CDR3 sequences, 28% of which are singletons, and approximately 7.7% rests with the top ten. The sample comprised blood. The receptors here all came from a young woman in good health.

This sequence joins TRBV4-1 and TRBJ1-6; tentatively, D is TRBD1 (6 bases). Per germline, CDR1 MGHRA and CDR2 YSYEKL. The CDR3 extends over 16 amino acids. V lost 3 bases and J lost 14, with 23 bases in between. The CDR3 bases are TGCGCCAGCAGCCAGTCCGGGTTACAGGGTCGATCATCCCTCCACTTT. It encodes CASSQSGLQGRSSLHF.

This sequence joins TRBV27 and TRBJ2-1, with 12 bases lining up with TRBD2. V dropped 5 bases and J dropped 6; count of bases not matched to a gene: 5. CDR3 length: 15 residues. Germline loops: CDR1 MNHEY, CDR2 SMNVEV (reference sequence). This CDR3 is CASSLAGGTRNEQFF. CDR3 nucleotide sequence: TGTGCCAGCAGTCTAGCGGGAGGGACGCGCAATGAGCAGTTCTTC.

This clonotype was seen more than once but under ten times. The chain links TRBV5-1 to TRBJ2-1; D not resolved. V was trimmed by 0 bases and J by 10 bases, leaving 8 bases between them. Germline V gene data show CDR1 as SGHRS and CDR2 as YFSETQ. The CDR3 consists of 12 residues. In DNA form, the CDR3 reads TGCGCCAGCAGCTTGGAAGCCTTGGAGCAGTTCTTC. Its translation is CASSLEALEQFF.